This T cell receptor beta chain is from a study of blood T cell repertoires in COVID-19. Study at large: Cohort 3 donors counted as recovered after two negative PCRs, clearance, or resolved symptoms. Donors in the United States, Italy and Spain gave samples during acute or convalescent COVID-19.

Between the trimmed V and J ends, which lost 0 bases and 2 bases, there was a span of 6 bases. This CDR3 contains 14 residues. CDR1 is SGHRS, CDR2 YFSETQ, per germline. As originally analysed: Estimation of nucleated cell counts was performed using reference gene primer amplification. This table comes from immunoSEQ multiplex PCR, and its TCRdb copy is limited to in-frame clones, with some not included. For V, J and clone size, that table is used; D and trimming come from the DNA. The data hold 200,000 to 250,000 clones, with roughly nine tenths observed a single time. Enrolled through a virtual design, the participants were between roughly 18 and 95 years of age and came from roughly 22 US areas.

The specimen sequenced was PBMCs or T cells enriched from blood (not recorded which). This sequence joins TRBV5-1 and TRBJ1-3; D not resolved. The sequence came from a woman aged 45-60 years in a cohort exposed to, infected with or recovered from COVID-19 (not recorded which). The chain's CDR3 is CASSLESTGNTIYF. Here the CDR3 DNA reads TGCGCCAGCAGCTTGGAGTCTACTGGAAACACCATATATTTT.